This TCR beta chain appears in the sequencing data of a study of blood T cell repertoires in COVID-19. Study-level background: Samples representing acute and convalescent COVID-19 were sourced from the United States, Italy and Spain. T cells, B-cell-depleted T cells, or PBMCs supplied cDNA or gDNA.

Authors' data handling: Quantification of nucleated cells was approximated via reference gene primer amplification. TCRdb keeps only in-frame clones here, not all; method: immunoSEQ multiplex PCR. V, J and clone size are those of that table, while D and trimming were read from the DNA. The data show under 85,000 clones, with approximately 82% seen just once and around a fifth held by the top ten. The CDR3 length is 15 residues. Germline V gene data show CDR1 as SEHNR and CDR2 as FQNEAQ (reference sequence). Losses at the gene ends were 7 bases for V and 1 base for J; bases not matched to a gene: 7. Sequencing input: peripheral blood. The TCR was taken from a human donor in a cohort sampled during active COVID-19. V usage is TRBV7-9 and J usage is TRBJ2-3; 8 bases are shared with TRBD2. The chain's CDR3 is CASTLRRGGTDTQYF. CDR3 nucleotides: TGTGCCAGCACCCTCCGGCGGGGGGGCACAGATACGCAGTATTTT. Complete variable domain (other parts from reference TRBV7-9 and TRBJ2-3): DTGVSQNPRHKITKRGQNVTFRCDPISEHNRLYWYRQTLGQGPEFLTYFQNEAQLEKSRLLSDRFSAERPKGSFSTLEIQRTEQGDSAMYLCASTLRRGGTDTQYFGPGTRLTVL.